Shown below are 13 T cell receptor beta chains from a single sample sequenced in a study of T cell changes during pregnancy in multiple sclerosis. Sequencing was performed with immunoSEQ multiplex PCR; in TCRdb, only in-frame clones are kept and a portion is missing. The sample includes roughly 52,000 clones, approximately 94% seen only once; the top ten take 3% to 3.5%. Sequencing used CD8+ T cells from peripheral blood mononuclear cells, obtained in the third trimester of pregnancy. These receptors were obtained from a female donor with multiple sclerosis, enrolled in a pregnancy study.

The chain recombines TRBV29-1 with TRBJ2-1, with D possibly TRBD1 on 6 matching bases. The germline V gene encodes CDR1 SQVTM and CDR2 ANQGSEA. The CDR3 is made up of 12 amino acids. Trimming removed 6 bases from V and 4 bases from J, with 10 bases in between. The CDR3 reads CSVRQEYNEQFF. For the CDR3, the DNA is TGCAGCGTCCGACAGGAGTACAATGAGCAGTTCTTC.

The V and J genes are TRBV5-4 and TRBJ1-2; tentative D call: TRBD1 (5 bases). The CDR3 is made up of 16 amino acids. V lost 4 bases, J lost 3 bases, and 19 bases lay in between. Looked up from germline, CDR1 is SGHNT and CDR2 is YYREEE (reference sequence). In DNA, the CDR3 is TGTGCCAGCAGCAGAGTAGGAGCAGGAGGGGACTATGGCTACACCTTC. Its translation is CASSRVGAGGDYGYTF. Based on the CDR3 plus reference TRBV5-4 and TRBJ1-2, the full variable domain is ETGVTQSPTHLIKTRGQQVTLRCSSQSGHNTVSWYQQALGQGPQFIFQYYREEENGRGNFPPRFSGLQFPNYSSELNVNALELDDSALYLCASSRVGAGGDYGYTFGSGTRLTVV.

The chain employs TRBV7-9 and TRBJ2-7, with 8 bases lining up with TRBD2. Germline CDR1 is SEHNR and CDR2 is FQNEAQ (reference sequence). The length of the CDR3 is 13 residues. With 7 bases clipped from V and 4 bases from J, the junction kept 6 bases outside the gene matches. The DNA for the CDR3 is TGTGCCAGCACCCGGGAGGGCCGGTACGAGCAGTACTTC. This gives the protein CASTREGRYEQYF.

The CDR3 DNA is TGTGCCAGCAGTTACGGGACTAGCGGGTACGAGCAGTACTTC. Translated, it gives CASSYGTSGYEQYF. V usage is TRBV6-6 and J usage is TRBJ2-7; 12 bases are a match to TRBD2. With V trimmed by 2 bases and J by 4 bases, 0 bases remained unmatched. The CDR3 loop spans 14 amino acids. Germline V gene data show CDR1 as MNHNY and CDR2 as SVGAGI (reference sequence).

The chain carries TRBV27 and TRBJ2-1; 7 nucleotides agree with TRBD1. The ends lost 0 bases at V and 8 bases at J; junction bases unmatched: 7. The CDR3 sequence is 15 residues long. Germline V gene sequence: CDR1 MNHEY, CDR2 SMNVEV (reference sequence). In DNA form, the CDR3 reads TGTGCCAGCAGTTTATCAGAAGGGGGCGGCTATGAGCAGTTCTTC. It codes for CASSLSEGGGYEQFF.

The chain links TRBV5-1 to TRBJ2-2, with 12 bases fitting TRBD1. The length of the CDR3 is 17 residues. The V gene end was trimmed by 0 bases and the J gene end by 4 bases; junction bases not matched to a gene: 4. Per germline, CDR1 SGHRS and CDR2 YFSETQ. DNA of the CDR3: TGCGCCAGCAGCTTGGCCGGGACAGGGGGCTTCACCGGGGAGCTGTTTTTT. Its translation is CASSLAGTGGFTGELFF.

This chain joins TRBV5-1 and TRBJ2-3; TRBD2 agrees at 7 bases. The junction had 2 bases not matched to a gene; V was cut back by 3 bases and J by 4 bases. The CDR3 is made up of 13 amino acids. Germline V gene lookup returns CDR1 SGHRS and CDR2 YFSETQ. CDR3 loop: CASSWGGADTQYF. CDR3 DNA: TGCGCCAGCAGCTGGGGGGGGGCAGATACGCAGTATTTT.

The gene calls are TRBV27 and TRBJ2-1; TRBD1 matches at 8 bases. The length of the CDR3 is 16 residues. Per the germline V gene, CDR1 is MNHEY and CDR2 is SMNVEV (reference sequence). The trim removed 2 bases at V and 7 bases at J, leaving 10 bases unmatched. The CDR3 region is CASSLIGTGGQNEQFF. CDR3 in DNA: TGTGCCAGCAGTTTAATTGGGACAGGAGGGCAGAATGAGCAGTTCTTC.

The chain joins TRBV5-6 to TRBJ1-1; D not resolved. The V gene lost 2 bases and the J gene lost 8 bases, with 16 bases spanning the gap. The CDR3 covers 14 residues. CDR1 is SGHDT, CDR2 YYEEEE, per germline. In nucleotides, the CDR3 is TGTGCCAGCAGCTTTAACTCCCCCTCCTTAGAAGCTTTCTTT. This codes for CASSFNSPSLEAFF.

This sequence joins TRBV5-4 and TRBJ2-6; the D gene is possibly TRBD2 (5 bases). Germline V gene data show CDR1 as SGHNT and CDR2 as YYREEE (reference sequence). This CDR3 region has 16 residues. Trimming left V 1 base short and J 4 bases short, with 12 bases between. The CDR3 sequence: CASSLFLGEGANVLTF. For the CDR3, the DNA is TGTGCCAGCAGCTTGTTCTTGGGAGAGGGGGCCAACGTCCTGACTTTC.

This clone was counted only a few times. This chain joins TRBV7-9 and TRBJ1-2; D is perhaps TRBD1 (5 bases). The CDR3 spans 12 residues. Germline CDR1 is SEHNR and CDR2 is FQNEAQ (reference sequence). The V end was cut by 6 bases, the J end by 7 bases, with 12 bases between. CDR3 sequence reads: CASRSGLPGYTF. The CDR3 DNA reads as TGTGCCAGCAGATCAGGGTTACCTGGCTACACCTTC.

The rearrangement uses TRBV30 and TRBJ1-1; D is undetermined. V was cut by 3 bases and J by 0 bases, with 14 bases left in between. Germline loops: CDR1 GTSNPN, CDR2 SVGIG (reference sequence). This CDR3 comprises 15 residues. The CDR3 sequence: CAWRPKLPMNTEAFF. The DNA of the CDR3 is TGTGCCTGGAGGCCTAAACTGCCCATGAACACTGAAGCTTTCTTT.

V and J are TRBV5-5 and TRBJ1-1; D is possibly TRBD1 (5 bases). CDR3 length: 11 residues. The V gene's germline CDR1 is SGHKS and CDR2 YYEKEE (reference sequence). The germline V and J ends were trimmed by 4 bases and 11 bases, with 12 bases remaining between them. CDR3 DNA: TGTGCCAGCAGCACCGGGGGAGAGGCTTTCTTT. Protein: CASSTGGEAFF.